This TCR beta chain originates from a study of blood T cell repertoires in COVID-19. Study-wide context: Specimens from acute and convalescent COVID-19 originated in the United States, Italy and Spain. From T cells, B-cell-depleted T cells, or PBMCs came the material, which was cDNA or gDNA.

A few counts support this clone. Profiled with immunoSEQ multiplex PCR; TCRdb holds only in-frame clones, not every one. The sample carries 150,000 to 200,000 clones, over 80% recorded once. The CDR3 length is 15 residues. Trimming stripped 1 base from V and 3 bases from J, with 10 bases between. Looked up from germline, CDR1 is LNHDA and CDR2 is SQIVND (reference sequence). This receptor was obtained from a woman of 80 years or more with active or convalescent COVID-19. The chain has TRBV19 and TRBJ1-3; no firm D call. Sequences were obtained from peripheral blood. The CDR3 sequence: CASSIGAGIGNTIYF. The CDR3 DNA sequence: TGTGCCAGTAGTATAGGGGCGGGCATTGGAAACACCATATATTTT.